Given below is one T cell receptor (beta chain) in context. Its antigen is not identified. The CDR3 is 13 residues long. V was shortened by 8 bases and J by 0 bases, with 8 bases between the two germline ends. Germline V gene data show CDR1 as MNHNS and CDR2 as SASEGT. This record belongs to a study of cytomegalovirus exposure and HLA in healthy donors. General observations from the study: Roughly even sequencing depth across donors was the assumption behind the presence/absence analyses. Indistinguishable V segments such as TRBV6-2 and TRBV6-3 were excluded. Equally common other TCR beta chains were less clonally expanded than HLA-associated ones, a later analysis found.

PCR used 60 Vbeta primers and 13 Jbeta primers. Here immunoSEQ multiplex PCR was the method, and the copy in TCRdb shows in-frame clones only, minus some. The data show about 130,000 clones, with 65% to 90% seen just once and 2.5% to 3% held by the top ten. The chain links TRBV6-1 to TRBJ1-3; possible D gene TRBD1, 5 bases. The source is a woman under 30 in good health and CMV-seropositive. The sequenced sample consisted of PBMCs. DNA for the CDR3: TGTGCCAGCGAAACAGGCTCTGGAAACACCATATATTTT. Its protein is CASETGSGNTIYF.